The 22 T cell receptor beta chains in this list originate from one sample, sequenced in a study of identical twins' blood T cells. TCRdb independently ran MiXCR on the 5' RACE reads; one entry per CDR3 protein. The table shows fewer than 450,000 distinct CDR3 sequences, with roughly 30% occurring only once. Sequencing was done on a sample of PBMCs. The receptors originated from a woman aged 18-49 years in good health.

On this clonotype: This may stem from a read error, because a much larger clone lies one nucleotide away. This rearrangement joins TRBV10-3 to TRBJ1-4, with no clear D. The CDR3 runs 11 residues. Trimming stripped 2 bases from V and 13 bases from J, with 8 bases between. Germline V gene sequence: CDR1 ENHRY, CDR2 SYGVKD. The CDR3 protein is CAISEGNRLFF. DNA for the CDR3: TGTGCCATCAGTGAGGGAAACAGACTGTTTTTT.

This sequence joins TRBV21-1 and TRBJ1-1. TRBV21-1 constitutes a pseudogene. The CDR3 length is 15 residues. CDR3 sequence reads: CASSKRLPRNTEAFF. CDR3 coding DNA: TGTGCCAGCAGCAAACGTCTTCCCCGGAACACTGAAGCTTTCTTT.

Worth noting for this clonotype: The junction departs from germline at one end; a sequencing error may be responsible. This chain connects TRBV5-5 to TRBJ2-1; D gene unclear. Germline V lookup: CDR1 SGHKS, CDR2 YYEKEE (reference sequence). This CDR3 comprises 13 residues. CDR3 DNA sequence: TGTGCCAGCAGCCCCAATATATACAATGGGCAGTTCTTC. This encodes CASSPNIYNGQFF.

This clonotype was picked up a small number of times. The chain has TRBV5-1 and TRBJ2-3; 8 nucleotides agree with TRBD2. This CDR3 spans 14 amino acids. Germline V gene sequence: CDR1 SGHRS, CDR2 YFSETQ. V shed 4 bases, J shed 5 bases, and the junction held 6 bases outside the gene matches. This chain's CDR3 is CASSSSGVRDTQYF. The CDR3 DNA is TGCGCCAGCAGCAGTAGCGGGGTCCGAGATACGCAGTATTTT. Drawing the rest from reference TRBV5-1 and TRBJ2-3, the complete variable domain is KAGVTQTPRYLIKTRGQQVTLSCSPISGHRSVSWYQQTPGQGLQFLFEYFSETQRNKGNFPGRFSGRQFSNSRSEMNVSTLELGDSALYLCASSSSGVRDTQYFGPGTRLTVL.

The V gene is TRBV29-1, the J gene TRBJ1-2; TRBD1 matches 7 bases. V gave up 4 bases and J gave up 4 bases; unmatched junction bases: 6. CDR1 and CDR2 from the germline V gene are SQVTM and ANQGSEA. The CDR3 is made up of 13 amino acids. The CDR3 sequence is CSVGGGGGYGYTF. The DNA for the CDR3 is TGCAGCGTTGGGGGAGGGGGCGGCTATGGCTACACCTTC. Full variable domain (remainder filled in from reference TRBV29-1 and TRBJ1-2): SAVISQKPSRDICQRGTSLTIQCQVDSQVTMMFWYRQQPGQSLTLIATANQGSEATYESGFVIDKFPISRPNLTFSTLTVSNMSPEDSSIYLCSVGGGGGYGYTFGSGTRLTVV.

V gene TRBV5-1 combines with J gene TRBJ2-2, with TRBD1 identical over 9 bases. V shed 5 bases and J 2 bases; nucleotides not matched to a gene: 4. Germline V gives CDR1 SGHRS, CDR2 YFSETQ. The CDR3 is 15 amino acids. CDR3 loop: CASSRDRVNTGELFF. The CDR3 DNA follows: TGCGCCAGCAGTAGGGACAGGGTTAACACCGGGGAGCTGTTTTTT. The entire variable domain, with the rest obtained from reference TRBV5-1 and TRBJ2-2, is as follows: KAGVTQTPRYLIKTRGQQVTLSCSPISGHRSVSWYQQTPGQGLQFLFEYFSETQRNKGNFPGRFSGRQFSNSRSEMNVSTLELGDSALYLCASSRDRVNTGELFFGEGSRLTVL.

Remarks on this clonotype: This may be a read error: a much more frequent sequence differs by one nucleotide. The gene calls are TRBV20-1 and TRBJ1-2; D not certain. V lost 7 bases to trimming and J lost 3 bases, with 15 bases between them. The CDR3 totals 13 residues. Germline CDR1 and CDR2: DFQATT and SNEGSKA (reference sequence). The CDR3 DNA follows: TGCAGTGTCGATCCTTCTTCGGACTATGGCTACACCTTC. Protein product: CSVDPSSDYGYTF.

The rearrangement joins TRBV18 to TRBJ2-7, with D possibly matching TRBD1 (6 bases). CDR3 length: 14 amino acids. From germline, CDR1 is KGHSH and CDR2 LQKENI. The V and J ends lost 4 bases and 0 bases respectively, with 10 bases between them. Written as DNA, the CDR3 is TGTGCCAGCTCACAGGGGGTTAACTCCTACGAGCAGTACTTC. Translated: CASSQGVNSYEQYF.

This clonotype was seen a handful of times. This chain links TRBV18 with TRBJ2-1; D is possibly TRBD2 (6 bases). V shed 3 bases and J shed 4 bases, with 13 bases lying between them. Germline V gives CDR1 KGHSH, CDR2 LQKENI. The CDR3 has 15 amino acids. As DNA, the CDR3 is TGTGCCAGCTCACCCCGACTAGGGATATACAATGAGCAGTTCTTC. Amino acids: CASSPRLGIYNEQFF.

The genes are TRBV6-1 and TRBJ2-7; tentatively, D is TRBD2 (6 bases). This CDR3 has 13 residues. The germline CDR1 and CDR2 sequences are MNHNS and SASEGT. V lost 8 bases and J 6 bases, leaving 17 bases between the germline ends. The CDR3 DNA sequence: TGTGCCAGCCGGGGGAAGGCCGGGCGCGAGCAGTACTTC. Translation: CASRGKAGREQYF.

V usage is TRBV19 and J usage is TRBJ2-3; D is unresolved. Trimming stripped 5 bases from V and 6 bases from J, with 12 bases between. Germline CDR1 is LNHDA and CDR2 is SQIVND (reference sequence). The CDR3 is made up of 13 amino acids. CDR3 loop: CASSQARVDTQYF. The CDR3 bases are TGTGCCAGTAGTCAGGCTAGGGTGGATACGCAGTATTTT.

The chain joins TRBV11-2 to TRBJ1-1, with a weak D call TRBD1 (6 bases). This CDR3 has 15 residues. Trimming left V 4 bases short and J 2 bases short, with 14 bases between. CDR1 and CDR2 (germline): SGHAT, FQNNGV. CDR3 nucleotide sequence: TGTGCCAGCAGCTCAAGCCCAGGGGTAAACACTGAAGCTTTCTTT. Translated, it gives CASSSSPGVNTEAFF.

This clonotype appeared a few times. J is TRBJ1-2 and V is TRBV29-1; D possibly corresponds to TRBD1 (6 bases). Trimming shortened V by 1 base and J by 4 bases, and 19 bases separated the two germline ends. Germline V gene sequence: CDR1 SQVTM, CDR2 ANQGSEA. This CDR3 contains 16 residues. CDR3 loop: CSVEAGGQRFGYGYTF. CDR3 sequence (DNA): TGCAGCGTTGAAGCCGGTGGACAGCGGTTCGGCTATGGCTACACCTTC.

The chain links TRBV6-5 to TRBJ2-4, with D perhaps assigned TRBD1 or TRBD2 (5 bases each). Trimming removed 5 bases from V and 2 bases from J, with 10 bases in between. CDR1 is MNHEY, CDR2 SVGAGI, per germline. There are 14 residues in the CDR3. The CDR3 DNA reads TGTGCCAGCAGTGATAGGGGACCCAAAAACATTCAGTACTTC. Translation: CASSDRGPKNIQYF.

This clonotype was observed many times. For the CDR3, the DNA is TGCAGTGCTTTGGGACTGCATTCAAGGCATGGCTACACCTTC. Translation gives CSALGLHSRHGYTF. The chain employs TRBV20-1 and TRBJ1-2; possibly TRBD1 for D (5 bases). Germline CDR1 DFQATT, CDR2 SNEGSKA (reference sequence). Trimming removed 5 bases at V and 6 bases at J, with 19 bases between. This CDR3 has 14 amino acids.

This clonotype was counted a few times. The CDR3 reads CASSTGTGVGNTIYF. The CDR3 region has the DNA TGTGCCAGCAGCACCGGGACAGGGGTTGGAAACACCATATATTTT. The chain uses TRBV27 and TRBJ1-3; 10 nucleotides align to TRBD1. V lost 6 bases to trimming and J lost 3 bases; unmatched junction nucleotides: 5. Germline V gene lookup returns CDR1 MNHEY and CDR2 SMNVEV (reference sequence). This CDR3 has 15 amino acids.

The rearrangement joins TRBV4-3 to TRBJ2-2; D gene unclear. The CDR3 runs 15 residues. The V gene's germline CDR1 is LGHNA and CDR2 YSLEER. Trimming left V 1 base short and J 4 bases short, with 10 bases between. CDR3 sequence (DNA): TGCGCCAGCAGCCAAGGGATGGGCGGCACCGGGGAGCTGTTTTTT. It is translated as CASSQGMGGTGELFF.

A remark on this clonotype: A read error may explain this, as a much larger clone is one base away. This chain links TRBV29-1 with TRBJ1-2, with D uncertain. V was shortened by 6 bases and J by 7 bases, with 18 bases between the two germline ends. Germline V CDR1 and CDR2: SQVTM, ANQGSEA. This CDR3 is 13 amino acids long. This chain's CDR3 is CSVLREKSCGYTF. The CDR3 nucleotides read TGCAGCGTACTAAGGGAGAAGAGCTGTGGCTACACCTTC.

This CDR3 reads CASSRLEGQGASFF. In nucleotides, the CDR3 is TGTGCCAGCTCACGACTTGAGGGACAGGGGGCATCTTTCTTT. The V call is TRBV18, the J call TRBJ1-1; 12 positions agree with TRBD1. V was clipped by 4 bases and J by 12 bases; unmatched bases: 9. From germline, CDR1 is KGHSH and CDR2 LQKENI. The CDR3 consists of 14 residues.

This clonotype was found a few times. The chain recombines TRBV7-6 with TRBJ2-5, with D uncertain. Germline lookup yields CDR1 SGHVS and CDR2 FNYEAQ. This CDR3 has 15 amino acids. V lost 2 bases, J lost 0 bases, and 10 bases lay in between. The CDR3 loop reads CASSLLGIYQETQYF. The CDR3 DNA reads TGTGCCAGCAGCTTACTAGGGATCTACCAAGAGACCCAGTACTTC.

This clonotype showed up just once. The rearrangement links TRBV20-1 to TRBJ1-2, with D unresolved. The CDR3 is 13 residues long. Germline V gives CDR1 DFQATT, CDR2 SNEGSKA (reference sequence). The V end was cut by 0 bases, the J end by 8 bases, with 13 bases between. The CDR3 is CSARDDGPGGYTF. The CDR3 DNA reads TGCAGTGCTAGAGATGACGGCCCAGGAGGCTACACCTTC.

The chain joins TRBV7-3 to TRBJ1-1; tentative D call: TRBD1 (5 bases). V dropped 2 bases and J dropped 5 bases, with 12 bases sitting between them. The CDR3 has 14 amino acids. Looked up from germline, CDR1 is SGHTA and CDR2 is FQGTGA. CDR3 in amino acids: CASSLGSPGTEAFF. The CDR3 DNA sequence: TGTGCCAGCAGCTTAGGGAGCCCAGGGACTGAAGCTTTCTTT.